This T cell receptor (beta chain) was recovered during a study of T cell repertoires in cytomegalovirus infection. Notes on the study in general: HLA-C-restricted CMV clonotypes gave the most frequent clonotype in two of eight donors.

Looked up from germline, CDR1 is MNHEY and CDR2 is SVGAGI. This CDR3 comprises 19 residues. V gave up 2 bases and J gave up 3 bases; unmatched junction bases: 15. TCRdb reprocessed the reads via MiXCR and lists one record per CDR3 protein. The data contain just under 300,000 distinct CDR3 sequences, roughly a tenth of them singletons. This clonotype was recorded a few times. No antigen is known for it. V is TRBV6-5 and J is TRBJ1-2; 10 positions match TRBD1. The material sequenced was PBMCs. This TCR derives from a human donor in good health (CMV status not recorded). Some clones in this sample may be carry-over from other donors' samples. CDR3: CASSYEGTGAKTTHYGYTF. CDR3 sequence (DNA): TGTGCCAGCAGTTACGAGGGGACAGGGGCTAAAACGACACACTATGGCTACACCTTC.